Here is one T cell receptor (beta chain) with its context. Its antigen is unknown. A much larger clone lies one base from this, so it may be a read error. These data belong to a study of identical twins. General observations from the study: The models gave estimates that fell short of the out-of-frame TCR alpha sharing seen in monozygotic twins. Twins' surplus sharing was weaker for beta out-of-frame sequences.

It was template switching that added a universal primer site, and there were unique molecular identifiers on the cDNA. Each CDR3 protein is one row after TCRdb ran MiXCR on the 5' RACE reads. Of about 450,000 distinct CDR3 sequences in the sample, around a sixth were seen once. The receptor's source is a man aged 50 to 60 in good health. Material: naive T cells sorted from blood.

As DNA, the CDR3 is TGTGCCAGCGGCGTGAGGAGCGGAGGTGGGGATGAGCAGTTCTTC. Translating it yields CASGVRSGGGDEQFF. The rearrangement links TRBV9 to TRBJ2-1; possibly TRBD2 for D (5 bases). The CDR3 extends over 15 amino acids. Germline V gene lookup returns CDR1 SGDLS and CDR2 YYNGEE.